The present entry profiles one T cell receptor beta chain with its context. This specimen belongs to a study of blood T cell repertoires in COVID-19. V was cut by 1 base and J by 6 bases, with 10 bases left in between. The CDR3 has 14 residues. Germline lookup yields CDR1 SGHTA and CDR2 FQGNSA. Only in-frame clones appear in the TCRdb table, and some are missing; sequencing was by immunoSEQ multiplex PCR. The data contain more than 200,000 clones, approximately 86% of them singletons. This clonotype was sampled from a man aged 25-45 years with active or convalescent COVID-19. The specimen was peripheral blood. This chain connects TRBV7-2 to TRBJ1-5, with no clear D. Written as DNA, the CDR3 is TGTGCCAGCAGCTTAGACGCGGGAGGTCAGCCCCAGCATTTT. It yields the protein CASSLDAGGQPQHF.